Each of the 11 T cell receptor beta chains below was sequenced from the same sample in a study of graft-versus-host responses after intestinal transplantation. Here immunoSEQ multiplex PCR was the method, and the copy in TCRdb shows in-frame clones only, minus some. Of tens of thousands of clones in the sample, 90% to 95% were seen once. These receptors' antigens are unknown. The source was unstimulated CD8+ T cells sorted from spleen or lymph node cells, collected before transplant. The receptors were gathered from a human donor who was the organ donor for an intestinal transplant.

The chain links TRBV19 to TRBJ1-1; 7 bases align to TRBD1. The CDR3 is made up of 16 amino acids. Germline loops: CDR1 LNHDA, CDR2 SQIVND (reference sequence). J gave up 0 bases and V 5 bases, and 9 bases lay outside the gene matches. The CDR3 reads CASSRLPGQMNTEAFF. CDR3 coding DNA: TGTGCCAGTAGTCGACTGCCGGGACAGATGAACACTGAAGCTTTCTTT.

V and J are TRBV5-1 and TRBJ2-2; 8 bases align to TRBD1. The germline CDR1 and CDR2 sequences are SGHRS and YFSETQ. V dropped 4 bases and J dropped 7; count of bases not matched to a gene: 6. CDR3 length equals 14 residues. The CDR3 sequence: CASSHHRGNGELFF. For the CDR3, the DNA is TGCGCCAGCAGCCATCACAGGGGGAACGGGGAGCTGTTTTTT.

This sequence joins TRBV13 and TRBJ1-4; TRBD1 aligns across 10 bases. This CDR3 has 15 amino acids. The germline gives CDR1 PRHDT, CDR2 FYEKMQ (reference sequence). The V segment lost 4 bases and the J segment 7 bases; nucleotides outside the gene matches: 6. CDR3 coding DNA: TGTGCCAGCAGCTCGACAGGGGGCGGTGGTGAAAAACTGTTTTTT. It yields the protein CASSSTGGGGEKLFF.

J is TRBJ2-2 and V is TRBV10-3; 10 bases agree with TRBD2. The germline V gene encodes CDR1 ENHRY and CDR2 SYGVKD. The V segment lost 0 bases and the J segment 5 bases; nucleotides outside the gene matches: 3. The CDR3 is made up of 16 amino acids. The CDR3 bases are TGTGCCATCAGTGAGTCCCCAGCGGGGGGGACCGGGGAGCTGTTTTTT. Encoded protein: CAISESPAGGTGELFF.

This sequence joins TRBV6-1 and TRBJ1-1; 10 nucleotides match TRBD1. The length of the CDR3 is 15 residues. Germline-derived CDR1 and CDR2 are MNHNS and SASEGT. The trim removed 4 bases at V and 4 bases at J, leaving 6 bases unmatched. This CDR3 is CASSATRTGGTEAFF. Written as DNA, the CDR3 is TGTGCCAGCAGTGCTACTCGGACAGGGGGCACTGAAGCTTTCTTT.

The chain carries TRBV7-9 and TRBJ1-1; TRBD1 aligns across 7 bases. The CDR3 loop spans 14 amino acids. V shed 5 bases and J 3 bases; nucleotides not matched to a gene: 6. CDR1 and CDR2 from the germline V gene are SEHNR and FQNEAQ (reference sequence). The CDR3 here is CASSPNRGDTEAFF. The DNA for the CDR3 is TGTGCCAGCAGCCCAAACAGGGGAGACACTGAAGCTTTCTTT.

The CDR3 DNA reads TGTGCCAGCAGTCCCCTAGCGGGTCGGGATGAGCAGTTCTTC. Protein product: CASSPLAGRDEQFF. The rearrangement links TRBV27 to TRBJ2-1; 8 bases match TRBD2. The trim removed 5 bases at V and 8 bases at J, leaving 8 bases unmatched. This CDR3 comprises 14 residues. The V gene's germline CDR1 is MNHEY and CDR2 SMNVEV (reference sequence).

The J gene is TRBJ1-5, the V gene TRBV6-6; D is perhaps TRBD1 (5 bases). Per germline, CDR1 MNHNY and CDR2 SVGAGI (reference sequence). The CDR3 runs 15 residues. Trimming took off 5 bases at V and 1 base at J, with 12 bases between the two ends. The CDR3 protein is CASSARVLSNQPQHF. Here the CDR3 DNA reads TGTGCCAGCAGTGCCAGGGTTTTAAGCAATCAGCCCCAGCATTTT.

This chain connects TRBV2 to TRBJ1-1, with TRBD1 matching over 8 bases. CDR1 is SNHLY, CDR2 FYNNEI, per germline. CDR3 size: 16 residues. V trimming: 0 bases; J trimming: 5 bases; junction bases outside the gene matches: 8. CDR3 bases: TGTGCCAGCAGTGAAGCCGACAGGGGTCCGGGGACTGAAGCTTTCTTT. Translated: CASSEADRGPGTEAFF.

The chain couples TRBV27 to TRBJ1-2; 7 bases line up with TRBD1. The CDR3 is 16 amino acids. Germline CDR1 and CDR2: MNHEY and SMNVEV (reference sequence). Trimming removed 8 bases from V and 3 bases from J; junction bases left unmatched: 15. CDR3 loop: CASSSSRDRTHYGYTF. CDR3 bases: TGTGCCAGCTCTTCTTCGAGGGACAGAACCCACTATGGCTACACCTTC.

This chain connects TRBV10-2 to TRBJ1-1; D gene ambiguous. CDR1 WSHSY and CDR2 SAAADI come from the germline V gene. This CDR3 comprises 14 residues. The V gene lost 0 bases and the J gene lost 1 base, with 6 bases spanning the gap. As DNA, the CDR3 is TGCGCCAGCAGTGAGTCTGAGGGGAACACTGAAGCTTTCTTT. Protein: CASSESEGNTEAFF.